This TCR beta chain is drawn from a study of blood T cell repertoires in COVID-19. The CDR3 is 15 amino acids. The trim removed 5 bases at V and 4 bases at J, leaving 7 bases unmatched. The V gene's germline CDR1 is MNHEY and CDR2 SVGEGT. TCRdb keeps only in-frame clones here, not all; method: immunoSEQ multiplex PCR. The table has about 250,000 clones, around nine tenths seen once. The receptor's source is a woman aged 55-70 years who had recovered from COVID-19. J is TRBJ2-5 and V is TRBV6-2 or TRBV6-3, with 10 bases identical to TRBD1. The sequenced material came from peripheral blood. CDR3 DNA: TGTGCCAGCAGTCGGACAGGGGGTTATCCAGAGACCCAGTACTTC. This encodes CASSRTGGYPETQYF.